The 15 T cell receptor beta chains presented below share a single source sample, sequenced in a study of T-cell reconstitution after alpha-beta-depleted transplantation in children. During its preparation, the TCRbeta library received unique molecular identifiers. TCRdb used MiXCR to reprocess the PCR reads, holding one entry per CDR3 protein. The sample yields about 100,000 distinct CDR3 sequences, roughly 7.6% seen once. This material consisted of PBMCs, taken before TCRalphabeta/CD19-depleted stem cell transplant. These receptors all come from a boy younger than 10 with acute lymphoblastic leukemia, due to receive a stem cell transplant.

The chain is built from TRBV7-8 and TRBJ2-7; TRBD2 might be the D (6 bases). Germline-derived CDR1 and CDR2 are SGHVS and FQNEAQ. The CDR3 consists of 19 residues. V was trimmed by 1 base and J by 0 bases, leaving 22 bases between them. The CDR3 reads CASSLGPGGYMSVSYEQYF. CDR3 in DNA: TGTGCCAGCAGCTTAGGTCCCGGGGGATATATGTCAGTCTCCTACGAGCAGTACTTC.

Only a few counts were recorded for this clonotype. The gene calls are TRBV2 and TRBJ1-3; no clear D. The V end lost 6 bases, the J end lost 2 bases, and 8 bases lay between the germline ends. The CDR3 length is 13 residues. In germline, CDR1 is SNHLY, CDR2 FYNNEI. The CDR3 DNA sequence: TGTGCCAGCAGGCTAAGCGCTGGAAACACCATATATTTT. This codes for CASRLSAGNTIYF.

This clonotype has a handful of counts. V gene TRBV18 combines with J gene TRBJ2-3; 10 positions match TRBD2. The CDR3 sequence is 15 residues long. In germline, CDR1 is KGHSH, CDR2 LQKENI. The V gene end was trimmed by 4 bases and the J gene end by 3 bases; junction bases not matched to a gene: 4. The CDR3 region has the DNA TGTGCCAGCTCACGGACTAGCGGAAAAACAGATACGCAGTATTTT. Its translation: CASSRTSGKTDTQYF.

This clonotype was recorded many times. This rearrangement joins TRBV10-3 to TRBJ2-1, with D perhaps TRBD2 (7 bases). The V end lost 0 bases, the J end lost 7 bases, and 16 bases lay between the germline ends. The CDR3 length is 16 residues. From germline, CDR1 is ENHRY and CDR2 SYGVKD. The CDR3 loop reads CAISESGGGRENEQFF. For the CDR3, the DNA is TGTGCCATCAGTGAGTCTGGGGGGGGCAGGGAGAATGAGCAGTTCTTC.

This clonotype has ten or more counts. This CDR3 is CSARNRRTEAFF. The CDR3 DNA reads TGCAGTGCTAGAAACAGGCGGACTGAAGCTTTCTTT. The V gene is TRBV20-1, the J gene TRBJ1-1; D perhaps matches TRBD1 (5 bases). Trimming removed 2 bases from V and 5 bases from J, with 9 bases in between. Germline V gene sequence: CDR1 DFQATT, CDR2 SNEGSKA (reference sequence). This CDR3 spans 12 amino acids.

The chain links TRBV6-1 to TRBJ1-2; 9 positions match TRBD1. Germline CDR1 is MNHNS and CDR2 is SASEGT. The ends lost 6 bases at V and 0 bases at J; junction bases unmatched: 2. There are 14 residues in the CDR3. The CDR3: CASRRDRANYGYTF. CDR3 DNA: TGTGCCAGCAGACGGGACAGGGCTAACTATGGCTACACCTTC.

CDR3 DNA sequence: TGTGCCAGCAGTTTAACTGACTTAAAGGGAGATCAGCCCCAGCATTTT. Protein sequence: CASSLTDLKGDQPQHF. The gene calls are TRBV27 and TRBJ1-5; the D is unclear. CDR1 is MNHEY and CDR2 is SMNVEV in the germline V gene (reference sequence). Trimming cost V 2 bases and J 5 bases, with 16 bases left between them. CDR3 length: 16 residues.

This rearrangement joins TRBV18 to TRBJ2-5, with 8 bases identical to TRBD2. The ends lost 4 bases at V and 5 bases at J; junction bases unmatched: 9. Germline CDR1 KGHSH, CDR2 LQKENI. The CDR3 is 15 amino acids. In DNA, the CDR3 is TGTGCCAGCTCACTCCTGGCGGGGGGTGAGGAGACCCAGTACTTC. Residues: CASSLLAGGEETQYF.

This clonotype showed up just a few times. The chain has TRBV13 and TRBJ1-1; 8 positions agree with TRBD1. Germline CDR1 reads PRHDT; CDR2 reads FYEKMQ (reference sequence). With V trimmed by 8 bases and J by 0 bases, 8 bases remained unmatched. The CDR3 is made up of 15 amino acids. The CDR3 sequence is CASAVTGVMNTEAFF. CDR3 coding DNA: TGTGCCAGCGCCGTGACAGGGGTGATGAACACTGAAGCTTTCTTT.

This clonotype was detected only a few times. The genes are TRBV6-5 and TRBJ1-1; D is ambiguous. V lost 0 bases to trimming and J lost 4 bases, with 12 bases between them. The CDR3 is 15 amino acids. Germline loops: CDR1 MNHEY, CDR2 SVGAGI. CDR3 sequence: CASSYSTRSRTEAFF. In DNA form, the CDR3 reads TGTGCCAGCAGTTACTCGACACGGAGCCGCACTGAAGCTTTCTTT.

This clonotype was observed a handful of times. V and J are TRBV20-1 and TRBJ2-7; D might be TRBD2 (5 bases). CDR1 and CDR2 from the germline V gene are DFQATT and SNEGSKA (reference sequence). The CDR3 totals 15 residues. V was clipped by 3 bases and J by 0 bases, with 15 bases between them. In nucleotides, the CDR3 is TGCAGTGCTAGGCCTAGCTCTCTTTTCTCCTACGAGCAGTACTTC. Translating it yields CSARPSSLFSYEQYF.

This clonotype was detected ten times or more. The CDR3 region is CASTIGRSSYNEQFF. DNA for the CDR3: TGTGCCAGCACCATAGGGCGGAGCTCCTACAATGAGCAGTTCTTC. The rearrangement joins TRBV6-5 to TRBJ2-1; no definite D call. V lost 7 bases, J lost 0 bases, and 13 bases lay in between. CDR1 and CDR2 from the germline V gene are MNHEY and SVGAGI. CDR3 length: 15 residues.

This clonotype came up a few times. V is TRBV7-6 and J is TRBJ2-3; 9 nucleotides match TRBD1. This CDR3 has 16 residues. Losses at the gene ends were 5 bases for V and 5 bases for J; bases not matched to a gene: 11. Looked up from germline, CDR1 is SGHVS and CDR2 is FNYEAQ. The CDR3 sequence: CASSHLGDRERDTQYF. The CDR3 DNA follows: TGTGCCAGCAGCCATCTTGGGGACAGGGAGAGAGATACGCAGTATTTT. The whole variable domain, filled in from reference TRBV7-6 and TRBJ2-3, reads GAGVSQSPRYKVTKRGQDVALRCDPISGHVSLYWYRQALGQGPEFLTYFNYEAQQDKSGLPNDRFSAERPEGSISTLTIQRTEQRDSAMYRCASSHLGDRERDTQYFGPGTRLTVL.

This clonotype was detected only a few times. V and J are TRBV9 and TRBJ2-7, with D possibly being TRBD2 (6 bases). Germline lookup yields CDR1 SGDLS and CDR2 YYNGEE. There are 16 residues in the CDR3. With 0 bases removed from V and 5 bases from J, the gap between germline ends came to 18 bases. CDR3: CASSVAGTGVVNEQYF. CDR3 in DNA: TGTGCCAGCAGCGTAGCTGGGACGGGGGTCGTCAACGAGCAGTACTTC.

This sequence joins TRBV20-1 and TRBJ1-1; D is unclear. Germline-derived CDR1 and CDR2 are DFQATT and SNEGSKA (reference sequence). The CDR3 totals 15 residues. The V end was cut by 3 bases, the J end by 1 base, with 15 bases between. The CDR3 region has the DNA TGCAGTGCTAGGCAGCTAGGCCTTCAGAACACTGAAGCTTTCTTT. The encoded protein is CSARQLGLQNTEAFF.